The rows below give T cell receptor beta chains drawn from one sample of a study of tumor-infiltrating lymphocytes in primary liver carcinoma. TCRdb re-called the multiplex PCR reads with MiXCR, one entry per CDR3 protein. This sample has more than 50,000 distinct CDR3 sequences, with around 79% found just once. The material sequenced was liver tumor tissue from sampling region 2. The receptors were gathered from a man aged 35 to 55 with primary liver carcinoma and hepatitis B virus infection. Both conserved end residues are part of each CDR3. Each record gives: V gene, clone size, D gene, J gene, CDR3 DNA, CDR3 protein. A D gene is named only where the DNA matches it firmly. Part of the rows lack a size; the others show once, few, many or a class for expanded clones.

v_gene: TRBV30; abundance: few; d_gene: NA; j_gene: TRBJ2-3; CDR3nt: TGTGCCTGGACCGGGGACCCAGTGAACGATCTCTTAAGGGCAGATACGCAGTATTTT; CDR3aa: CAWTGDPVNDLLRADTQYF
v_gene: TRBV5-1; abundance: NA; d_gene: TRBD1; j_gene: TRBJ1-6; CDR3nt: TGCGCCAACAGCTTAAGGACAGGGGTCCCACCCATCCACTTT; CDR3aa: CANSLRTGVPPIHF
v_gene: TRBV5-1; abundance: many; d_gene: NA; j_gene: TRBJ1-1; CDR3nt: TGCGCCAGCAGCTTGTATCCCACAGAGAACACTGAAGCTTTCTTT; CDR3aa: CASSLYPTENTEAFF
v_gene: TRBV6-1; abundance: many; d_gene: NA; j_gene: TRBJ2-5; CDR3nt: TGTGCCAGCAGTGTCAACCAAGAGACCCAGTACTTC; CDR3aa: CASSVNQETQYF
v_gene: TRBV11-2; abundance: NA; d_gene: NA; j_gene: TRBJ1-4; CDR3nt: TGTGCCAGCAGCTTAGAGGTTGGGGACGAGAAAGTGCCTTTT; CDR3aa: CASSLEVGDEKVPF
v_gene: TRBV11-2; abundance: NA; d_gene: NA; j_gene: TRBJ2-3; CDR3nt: TGTGCCAGCAGCCCGGACTTTACAGATACGCACTATTTT; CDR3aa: CASSPDFTDTHYF
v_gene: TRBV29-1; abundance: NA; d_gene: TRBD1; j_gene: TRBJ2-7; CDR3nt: TGTAGCGTGGGGACAGAGTTCGAGCAGTACTTC; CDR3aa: CSVGTEFEQYF
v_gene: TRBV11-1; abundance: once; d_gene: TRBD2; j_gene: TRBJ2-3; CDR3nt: TGTGCCAGTAGCAAGGGACTAGCGGTTACCGCAGATACGCAGTATTTT; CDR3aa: CASSKGLAVTADTQYF
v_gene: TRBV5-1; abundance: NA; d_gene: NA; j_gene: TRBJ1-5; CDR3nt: TGCGCCACCAGTTATGGGGACGGGGGTCAGCCCCAGCATTTT; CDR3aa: CATSYGDGGQPQHF
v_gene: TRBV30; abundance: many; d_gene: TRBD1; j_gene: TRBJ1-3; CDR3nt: TGTGCCTGGAGTGCGACAGGGACTGGAAACACCATATATTTT; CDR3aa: CAWSATGTGNTIYF
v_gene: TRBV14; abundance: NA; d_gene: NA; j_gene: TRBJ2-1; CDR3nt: TGTGCCAGAAGTCCCGGGACTCGGGATGAACAGTTCTTC; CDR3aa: CARSPGTRDEQFF
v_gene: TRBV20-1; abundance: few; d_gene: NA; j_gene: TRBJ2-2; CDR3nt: TGCAGTGCGGCCTGGGACACCGGGGAGCTGTTTTTT; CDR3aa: CSAAWDTGELFF
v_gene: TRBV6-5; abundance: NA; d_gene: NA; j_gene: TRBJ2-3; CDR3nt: TGTGCCAGCAGTTACTCAGGCGGGACTGGAGATATGCAGTATTTT; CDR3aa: CASSYSGGTGDMQYF
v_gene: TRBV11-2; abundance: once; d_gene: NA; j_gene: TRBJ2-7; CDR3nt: TGTGGCAGCAGATCAACCCGGGGGAGAAGATATGAGCAGTACTTC; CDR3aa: CGSRSTRGRRYEQYF
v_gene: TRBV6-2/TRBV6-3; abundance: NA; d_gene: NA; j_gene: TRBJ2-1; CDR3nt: NA; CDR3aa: CASSYWGRGSYNGEFF
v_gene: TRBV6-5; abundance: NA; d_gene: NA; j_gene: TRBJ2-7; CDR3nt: TGTGCCGCCAGGAGGGCATCCTACGAGCAGTACTTC; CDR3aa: CAARRASYEQYF
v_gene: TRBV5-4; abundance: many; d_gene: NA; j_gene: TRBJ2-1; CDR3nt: TGTGCCAGCAGGTCAGGGTTTAGCTCCTACAATGAGCAGTTCTTC; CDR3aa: CASRSGFSSYNEQFF
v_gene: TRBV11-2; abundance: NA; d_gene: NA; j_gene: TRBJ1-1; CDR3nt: TGTGCCAGCAGCTTCGATTTGAGCGGAAGAGTCGCTGAAGCCTTCTTT; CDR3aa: CASSFDLSGRVAEAFF
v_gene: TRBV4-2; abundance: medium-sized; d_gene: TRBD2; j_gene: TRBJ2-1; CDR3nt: TGTGCCAGCAGCCCGACTAGCGGGATCTCCTACAATGAGCAGTTCTTC; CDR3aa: CASSPTSGISYNEQFF
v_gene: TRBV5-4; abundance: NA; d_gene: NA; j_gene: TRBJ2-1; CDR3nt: TGTGCCAGCAGCGATCGATTAGTGGAGTTCAATGAGCAGTTCTTC; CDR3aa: CASSDRLVEFNEQFF
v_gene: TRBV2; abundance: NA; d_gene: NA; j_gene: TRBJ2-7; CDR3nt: TGTGCCAGCTTGGTCGAGGTAGTGGGCTCCTACGAGCAGTACTTC; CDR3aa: CASLVEVVGSYEQYF
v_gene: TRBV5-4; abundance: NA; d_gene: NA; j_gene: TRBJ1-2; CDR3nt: TGTGTCAGCAGGGTGGGCCGCCACTATGGCTACACCTTC; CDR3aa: CVSRVGRHYGYTF
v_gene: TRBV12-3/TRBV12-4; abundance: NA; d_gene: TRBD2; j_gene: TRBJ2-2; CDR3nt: TGTGCCAGCAGCTCTGGAGGTAGCGGGACTGCCGGGGAGCTGTTTTTT; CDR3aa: CASSSGGSGTAGELFF
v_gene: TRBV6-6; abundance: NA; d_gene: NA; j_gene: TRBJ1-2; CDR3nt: TGTACCAGTAGTTACTCGGGTGAGCTCACCTTC; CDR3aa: CTSSYSGELTF
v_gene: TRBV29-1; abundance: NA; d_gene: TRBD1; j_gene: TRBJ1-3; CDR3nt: TGCAGCGCTGCCGGGACAGAGTATGGAAACACCAAATATTTC; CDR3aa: CSAAGTEYGNTKYF
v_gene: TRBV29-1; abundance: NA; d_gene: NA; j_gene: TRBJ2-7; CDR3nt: TGCAGCGTTTACGGACGGACCAGTTCCTACGAGCAGTACTTC; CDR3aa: CSVYGRTSSYEQYF
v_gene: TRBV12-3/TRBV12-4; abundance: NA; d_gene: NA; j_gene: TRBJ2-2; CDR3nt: TGTGCCAGCATTACAAGACGATATACCCCAGGCACCGGGGAGCTGTTTTTT; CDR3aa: CASITRRYTPGTGELFF
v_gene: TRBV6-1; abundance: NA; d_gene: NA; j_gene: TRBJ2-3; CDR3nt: TGTGCCAGCAGTCAATTAGCAGGTTTAACTTCAGATACGCAGTATTTT; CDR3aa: CASSQLAGLTSDTQYF
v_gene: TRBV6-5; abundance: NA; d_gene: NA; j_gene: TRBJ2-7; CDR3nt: TGTACCAGCAGTTACTCGAGTCTCTACGAGCAGTACTTC; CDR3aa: CTSSYSSLYEQYF
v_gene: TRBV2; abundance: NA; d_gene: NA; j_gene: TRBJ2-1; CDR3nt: TGTGTCAGCAGTGAAGCCCCGTTCTCAGGTGATGGGCAGTTCTTC; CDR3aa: CVSSEAPFSGDGQFF